The 26 T cell receptor beta chains below come from one sample, sequenced in a study of Graves' ophthalmopathy and Graves' hyperthyroidism. CDR3 regions of TCR beta were amplified from RNA transcripts. RT-PCR was first run with HTBI primers, then multiplex PCR in a second round. TCRdb processed the multiplex PCR reads anew with MiXCR; each CDR3 protein has one entry. The sample yields around 51,000 distinct CDR3 sequences, about 50% seen once. The material sequenced was peripheral blood. The receptors were gathered from an adult man with Graves' ophthalmopathy.

Many counts were recorded for this clonotype. V is TRBV9 and J is TRBJ2-2; weak D call: TRBD2 (5 bases). The length of the CDR3 is 12 residues. CDR1 SGDLS and CDR2 YYNGEE come from the germline V gene. Trimming stripped 5 bases from V and 5 bases from J, with 7 bases between. The CDR3 DNA reads TGTGCCAGCAGGGGGAGTACCGGGGAGCTGTTTTTT. Its translation: CASRGSTGELFF.

This clonotype was observed at least ten times. The chain employs TRBV6-6 and TRBJ2-3; D perhaps matches TRBD1 (5 bases). In germline, CDR1 is MNHNY, CDR2 SVGAGI (reference sequence). CDR3 size: 15 residues. V was pared by 0 bases and J by 1 base, with 8 bases between. The CDR3 region is CASSYSIQGTDTQYF. DNA of the CDR3: TGTGCCAGCAGTTACTCGATACAGGGCACAGATACGCAGTATTTT.

This clonotype came up once. The chain uses TRBV29-1 and TRBJ2-1; no reliable D call. The germline CDR1 and CDR2 sequences are SQVTM and ANQGSEA. This CDR3 has 13 amino acids. The V gene lost 8 bases and the J gene lost 1 base, with 12 bases spanning the gap. In nucleotides, the CDR3 is TGCAGCCCTCGAGTGGCGTCCTACAATGAGCAGTTCTTC. This codes for CSPRVASYNEQFF.

The table lists this clonotype with a count of one. Mismatch with germline at one junction end may stem from a read error. The V call is TRBV9, the J call TRBJ1-5; 7 positions agree with TRBD1. The CDR3 contains 14 residues. Germline values: CDR1 SGDLS, CDR2 YYNGEE. As DNA, the CDR3 is TGTGCCAGCAGCGGACAGGGCAACAATCAACCCCAGCATTTT. Its protein is CASSGQGNNQPQHF. The complete variable domain, with remaining parts taken from reference TRBV9 and TRBJ1-5, reads DSGVTQTPKHLITATGQRVTLRCSPRSGDLSVYWYQQSLDQGLQFLIQYYNGEERAKGNILERFSAQQFPDLHSELNLSSLELGDSALYFCASSGQGNNQPQHFGDGTRLSIL.

There are many counts of this clonotype. The genes are TRBV11-2 and TRBJ2-2; no definite D call. The CDR3 extends over 12 amino acids. The V gene's germline CDR1 is SGHAT and CDR2 FQNNGV. Trimming removed 4 bases at V and 5 bases at J, with 5 bases between. CDR3 residues: CASSSLTGELFF. The CDR3 DNA sequence: TGTGCCAGCAGCTCCTTGACCGGGGAGCTGTTTTTT. Full variable domain (rest looked up from reference TRBV11-2 and TRBJ2-2): EAGVAQSPRYKIIEKRQSVAFWCNPISGHATLYWYQQILGQGPKLLIQFQNNGVVDDSQLPKDRFSAERLKGVDSTLKIQPAKLEDSAVYLCASSSLTGELFFGEGSRLTVL.

This clonotype occurred many times. This may come from a read error, since a much larger clone is one base off. The chain has TRBV5-1 and TRBJ2-7; D is perhaps TRBD1 (5 bases). The germline V gene encodes CDR1 SGHRS and CDR2 YFSETQ. This CDR3 region has 12 residues. The CDR3, as DNA: TGCGCCAGCAGCTTTTGGGGCTACGGGCAGTACTTC. Translating gives CASSFWGYGQYF.

This clonotype was observed at least ten times. The chain employs TRBV12-3 or TRBV12-4 and TRBJ1-3; D is ambiguous. V lost 5 bases and J lost 4, with 12 bases in between. The CDR3 is made up of 14 amino acids. CDR3 DNA sequence: TGTGCCAGCAGTCCGGACCTAGGCGGAAACACCATATATTTT. Translating gives CASSPDLGGNTIYF.

V and J are TRBV2 and TRBJ2-7; 9 bases map to TRBD2. The germline gives CDR1 SNHLY, CDR2 FYNNEI. The length of the CDR3 is 14 residues. V shed 6 bases, J shed 3 bases, and the junction held 6 bases outside the gene matches. The CDR3 here is CASRDLAGRYEQYF. DNA of the CDR3: TGTGCCAGCAGGGACCTAGCGGGGCGCTACGAGCAGTACTTC.

This clonotype was seen ten or more times. CDR3 nucleotide sequence: TGTGCCAGCAGTCCAGAACAGGGAGGGAATGGTGAAGCTTTCTTT. Its translation: CASSPEQGGNGEAFF. The gene calls are TRBV27 and TRBJ1-1; the D gene is possibly TRBD1 (6 bases). The CDR3 extends over 15 amino acids. V lost 5 bases, J lost 7 bases, and 20 bases lay in between. Germline V gene lookup returns CDR1 MNHEY and CDR2 SMNVEV (reference sequence).

This clonotype showed up many times. The chain recombines TRBV20-1 with TRBJ1-1; D unresolved. Trimming shortened V by 0 bases and J by 8 bases, and 10 bases separated the two germline ends. From germline, CDR1 is DFQATT and CDR2 SNEGSKA (reference sequence). The CDR3 is 12 amino acids. CDR3 bases: TGCAGTGCTAGAGATCCTTGGAACGAAGCTTTCTTT. This translates into CSARDPWNEAFF.

The table lists this clonotype with many counts. The chain employs TRBV6-5 and TRBJ2-1, with a tentative D call TRBD1 (6 bases). Germline V CDR1 and CDR2: MNHEY, SVGAGI. CDR3 length: 16 amino acids. V lost 0 bases and J 6 bases, leaving 15 bases between the germline ends. CDR3 nucleotide sequence: TGTGCCAGCAGTTACTCAGGGGGTTTTTCTCGCAATGAGCAGTTCTTC. It yields the protein CASSYSGGFSRNEQFF.

V and J are TRBV29-1 and TRBJ2-2; no definite D call. The germline gives CDR1 SQVTM, CDR2 ANQGSEA. The CDR3 extends over 14 amino acids. Between the trimmed V and J ends, which lost 7 bases and 5 bases, there was a span of 17 bases. In nucleotides, the CDR3 is TGCAGCGCCAATGCCGGACCGTGGACCGGGGAGCTGTTTTTT. Residues: CSANAGPWTGELFF.

The rearrangement joins TRBV20-1 to TRBJ2-2; 8 bases are a match to TRBD2. The germline V gene has CDR1 DFQATT and CDR2 SNEGSKA (reference sequence). This CDR3 has 15 amino acids. The V gene end was trimmed by 6 bases and the J gene end by 1 base; junction bases not matched to a gene: 7. This CDR3 reads CSAPWSGRNTGELFF. The CDR3 bases are TGCAGTGCGCCGTGGAGCGGGAGGAACACCGGGGAGCTGTTTTTT.

In its sample, this clonotype was seen many times. J is TRBJ2-1 and V is TRBV10-3, with TRBD2 identical over 10 bases. The junction had 18 bases not matched to a gene; V was cut back by 8 bases and J by 5 bases. Germline lookup yields CDR1 ENHRY and CDR2 SYGVKD. This CDR3 comprises 18 residues. The CDR3 region is CAIARLAGMSAENNEQFF. The DNA of the CDR3 is TGTGCCATCGCCAGACTAGCGGGTATGTCCGCGGAGAACAATGAGCAGTTCTTC.

This chain links TRBV7-2 with TRBJ2-7; D is tentatively TRBD1 or TRBD2 (5 bases each). In germline, CDR1 is SGHTA, CDR2 FQGNSA. V shed 5 bases and J shed 3 bases, with 17 bases lying between them. There are 15 residues in the CDR3. The CDR3 coding sequence is TGTGCCAGCAGCCAAAGAGAGGGAACAGGCTACGAGCAGTACTTC. This encodes CASSQREGTGYEQYF.

This chain links TRBV20-1 with TRBJ2-3; D remains ambiguous. The CDR3 sequence is 11 residues long. The V and J ends lost 5 bases and 6 bases respectively, with 9 bases between them. Germline loops: CDR1 DFQATT, CDR2 SNEGSKA (reference sequence). The CDR3 nucleotides read TGCAGTGCTTTTTCGATGGATACGCAGTATTTT. Translated: CSAFSMDTQYF.

In its sample, this clonotype was seen a few times. The germline gene is not matched at one end of the junction; a read error may be the cause. Here the CDR3 DNA reads TGTGCTAGCAGCGCCCAACCGGGGGGGGAAGCTTTCTTT. This codes for CASSAQPGGEAFF. The chain links TRBV7-7 to TRBJ1-1; D might be TRBD1 (5 bases). The germline CDR1 and CDR2 sequences are SSHAT and FNYEAQ (reference sequence). The CDR3 has 13 amino acids. Full variable domain (remainder filled in from reference TRBV7-7 and TRBJ1-1): GAGVSQSPRYKVTKRGQDVTLRCDPISSHATLYWYQQALGQGPEFLTYFNYEAQPDKSGLPSDRFSAERPEGSISTLTIQRTEQRDSAMYRCASSAQPGGEAFFGQGTRLTVV.

This clonotype is labeled medium-sized. The CDR3 nucleotides read TGTGCCATCAGTGAGTCTGACGGGACAGGGTCAAATGAGCAGTTCTTC. Translation: CAISESDGTGSNEQFF. This rearrangement joins TRBV10-3 to TRBJ2-1; 9 bases fit TRBD1. The ends lost 0 bases at V and 7 bases at J; junction bases unmatched: 7. CDR1 and CDR2 (germline): ENHRY, SYGVKD. This CDR3 has 16 residues.

The V gene is TRBV6-1, the J gene TRBJ2-1, with TRBD1 matching over 7 bases. The length of the CDR3 is 12 residues. The V and J ends lost 5 bases and 8 bases, in that order; junction bases with no gene match: 3. Germline CDR1 reads MNHNS; CDR2 reads SASEGT. CDR3 sequence (DNA): TGTGCCAGCAGTTACAGGGGACATGAGCAGTTCTTC. Translation: CASSYRGHEQFF.

Sample share makes this clonotype medium-sized. This sequence joins TRBV15 and TRBJ2-3; D unclear. The CDR3 contains 14 residues. The V end lost 2 bases, the J end lost 11 bases, and 17 bases lay between the germline ends. The germline V gene encodes CDR1 LNHNV and CDR2 YYDKDF (reference sequence). CDR3 amino acids: CATSRPLAGREQYF. In nucleotides, the CDR3 is TGTGCCACCAGCAGACCTTTAGCCGGAAGAGAGCAGTATTTT.

The V and J genes are TRBV10-2 and TRBJ2-5, with 8 bases identical to TRBD1. This CDR3 contains 13 residues. Losses at the gene ends were 10 bases for V and 4 bases for J; bases not matched to a gene: 8. CDR1 WSHSY and CDR2 SAAADI come from the germline V gene. CDR3 sequence reads: CATFGGQAETQYF. The DNA of the CDR3 is TGCGCCACCTTCGGGGGACAGGCAGAGACCCAGTACTTC.

In its sample, this clonotype ranks as medium-sized. The chain carries TRBV29-1 and TRBJ2-1; 7 bases align to TRBD2. This CDR3 has 13 residues. J gave up 9 bases and V 6 bases, and 11 bases lay outside the gene matches. Germline CDR1 is SQVTM and CDR2 is ANQGSEA. The DNA of the CDR3 is TGCAGCGTCCGGCGGGAGAGGAGTGCTGAGCAGTTCTTC. Translating it yields CSVRRERSAEQFF.

This clonotype was found many times. The chain employs TRBV19 and TRBJ2-1, with TRBD1 identical over 10 bases. The ends lost 3 bases at V and 5 bases at J; junction bases unmatched: 4. The CDR3 length is 15 residues. Per germline, CDR1 LNHDA and CDR2 SQIVND (reference sequence). In nucleotides, the CDR3 is TGTGCCAGTAGTATTGTGGGGACAGGGGACAATGAGCAGTTCTTC. It yields the protein CASSIVGTGDNEQFF.

This clonotype showed up many times. The CDR3 is CASRSGGDRVTTGELFF. CDR3 DNA sequence: TGTGCCAGCAGAAGTGGCGGGGACAGGGTGACCACCGGGGAGCTGTTTTTT. The chain couples TRBV12-1 to TRBJ2-2; TRBD1 is taken as the D call from the table, unchecked against the DNA. TRBV12-1 is flagged as a pseudogene. This CDR3 region has 17 residues.

This clonotype was observed a single time. The chain recombines TRBV20-1 with TRBJ2-5, with D possibly being TRBD1 (5 bases). The J call could be wrong; TRBJ2-7 is a better fit for the DNA end. This CDR3 is 14 amino acids long. Germline lookup yields CDR1 DFQATT and CDR2 SNEGSKA (reference sequence). The CDR3 DNA reads TGCAGTGCTAGAGTAGGCAGGGTGGGAAACGAGCAGTACTTC. Translated: CSARVGRVGNEQYF.

This clonotype appeared many times. Being one base from a much bigger clone, this may be a read error. The V and J genes are TRBV7-9 and TRBJ1-2, with unresolved D. The CDR3 runs 19 residues. The germline V and J ends were trimmed by 3 bases and 4 bases, with 27 bases remaining between them. The germline gives CDR1 SEHNR, CDR2 FQNEAQ (reference sequence). The CDR3 DNA is TGTGCCAGCAGCTTTTCTATACCCGCCGAAAGGACGGAAGTCTATGGCTACACCTTC. Translation gives CASSFSIPAERTEVYGYTF.